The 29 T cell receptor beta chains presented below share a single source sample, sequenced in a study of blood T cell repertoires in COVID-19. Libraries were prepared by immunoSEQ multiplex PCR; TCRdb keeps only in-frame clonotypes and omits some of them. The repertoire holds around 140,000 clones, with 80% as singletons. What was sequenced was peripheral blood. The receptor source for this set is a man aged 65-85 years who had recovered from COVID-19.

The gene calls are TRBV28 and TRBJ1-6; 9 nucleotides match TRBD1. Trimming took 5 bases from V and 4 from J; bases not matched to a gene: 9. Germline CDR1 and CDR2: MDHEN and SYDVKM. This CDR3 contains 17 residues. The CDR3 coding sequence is TGTGCCAGCAGTAAGACAGGGGGAAAAAATTATAATTCACCCCTCCACTTT. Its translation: CASSKTGGKNYNSPLHF.

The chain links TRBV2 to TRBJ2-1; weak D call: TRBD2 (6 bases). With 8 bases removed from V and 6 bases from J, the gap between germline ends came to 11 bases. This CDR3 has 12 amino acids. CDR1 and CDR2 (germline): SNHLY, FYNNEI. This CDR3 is CASRESSNEQFF. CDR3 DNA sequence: TGTGCCAGCCGGGAGAGCAGCAATGAGCAGTTCTTC.

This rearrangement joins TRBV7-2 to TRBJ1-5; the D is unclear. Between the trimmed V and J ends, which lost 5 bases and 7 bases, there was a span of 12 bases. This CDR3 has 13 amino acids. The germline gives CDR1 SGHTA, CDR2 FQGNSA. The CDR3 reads CASSLQWKQPQHF. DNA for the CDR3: TGTGCCAGCAGCCTACAGTGGAAACAGCCCCAGCATTTT.

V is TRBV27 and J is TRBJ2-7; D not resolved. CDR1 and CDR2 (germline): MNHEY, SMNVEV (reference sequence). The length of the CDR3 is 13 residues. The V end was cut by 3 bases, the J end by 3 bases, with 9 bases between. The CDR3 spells CASSFPPYYEQYF. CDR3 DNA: TGTGCCAGCAGTTTCCCGCCCTACTACGAGCAGTACTTC.

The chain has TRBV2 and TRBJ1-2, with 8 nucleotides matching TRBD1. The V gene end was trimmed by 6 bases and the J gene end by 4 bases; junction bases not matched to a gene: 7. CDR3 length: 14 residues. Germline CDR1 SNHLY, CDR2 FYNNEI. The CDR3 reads CASSPTGVGYGYTF. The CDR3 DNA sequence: TGTGCCAGCAGCCCGACAGGGGTGGGCTATGGCTACACCTTC.

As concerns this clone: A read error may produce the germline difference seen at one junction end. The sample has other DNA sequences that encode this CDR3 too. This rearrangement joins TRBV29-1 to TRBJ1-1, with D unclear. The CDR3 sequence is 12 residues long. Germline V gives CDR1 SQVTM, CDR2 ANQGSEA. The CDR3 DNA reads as TGCAGTGTTGAAGAAGACTCCCCTGAAGCTTTCTTT. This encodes CSVEEDSPEAFF.

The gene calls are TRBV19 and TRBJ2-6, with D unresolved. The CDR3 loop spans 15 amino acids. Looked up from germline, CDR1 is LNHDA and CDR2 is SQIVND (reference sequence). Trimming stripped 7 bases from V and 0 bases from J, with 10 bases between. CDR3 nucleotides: TGTGCCAGTACCTCAACACCCTCTGGGGCCAACGTCCTGACTTTC. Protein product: CASTSTPSGANVLTF.

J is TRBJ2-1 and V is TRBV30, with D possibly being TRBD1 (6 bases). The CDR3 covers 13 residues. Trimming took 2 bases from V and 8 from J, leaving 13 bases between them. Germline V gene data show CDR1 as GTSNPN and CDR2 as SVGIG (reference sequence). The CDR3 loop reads CAWSPRQDHEQFF. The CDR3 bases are TGTGCCTGGAGTCCTAGACAGGACCATGAGCAGTTCTTC.

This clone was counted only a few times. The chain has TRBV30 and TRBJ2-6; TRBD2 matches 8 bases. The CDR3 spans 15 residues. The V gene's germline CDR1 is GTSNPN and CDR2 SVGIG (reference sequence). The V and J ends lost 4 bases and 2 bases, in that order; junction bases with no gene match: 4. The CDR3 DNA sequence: TGTGCCTGGAACGGGGGGGGCCCTGGGGCCAACGTCCTGACTTTC. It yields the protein CAWNGGGPGANVLTF. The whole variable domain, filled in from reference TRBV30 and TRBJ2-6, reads SQTIHQWPATLVQPVGSPLSLECTVEGTSNPNLYWYRQAAGRGLQLLFYSVGIGQISSEVPQNLSASRPQDRQFILSSKKLLLSDSGFYLCAWNGGGPGANVLTFGAGSRLTVL.

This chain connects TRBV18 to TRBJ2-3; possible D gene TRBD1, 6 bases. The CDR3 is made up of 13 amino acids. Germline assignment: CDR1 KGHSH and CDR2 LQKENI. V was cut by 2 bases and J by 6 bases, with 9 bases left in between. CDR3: CASSPNREDTQYF. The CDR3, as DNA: TGTGCCAGCTCACCAAACAGGGAGGATACGCAGTATTTT.

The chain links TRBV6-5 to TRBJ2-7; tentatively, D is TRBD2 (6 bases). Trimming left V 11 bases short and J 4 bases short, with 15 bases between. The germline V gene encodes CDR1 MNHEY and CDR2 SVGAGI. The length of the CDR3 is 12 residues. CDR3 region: CAVGGSEYEQYF. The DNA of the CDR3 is TGTGCCGTTGGGGGGTCGGAGTACGAGCAGTACTTC.

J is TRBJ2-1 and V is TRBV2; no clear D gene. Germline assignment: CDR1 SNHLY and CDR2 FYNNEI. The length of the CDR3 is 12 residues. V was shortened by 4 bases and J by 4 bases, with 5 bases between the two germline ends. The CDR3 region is CASSVQYNEQFF. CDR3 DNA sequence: TGTGCCAGCAGTGTACAGTACAATGAGCAGTTCTTC.

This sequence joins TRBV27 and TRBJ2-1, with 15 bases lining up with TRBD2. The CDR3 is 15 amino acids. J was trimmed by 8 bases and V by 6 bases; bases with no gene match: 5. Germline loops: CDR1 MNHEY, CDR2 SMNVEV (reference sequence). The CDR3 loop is CASSGTSGRWDEQFF. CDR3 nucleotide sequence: TGTGCCAGCAGCGGGACTAGCGGGAGGTGGGATGAGCAGTTCTTC.

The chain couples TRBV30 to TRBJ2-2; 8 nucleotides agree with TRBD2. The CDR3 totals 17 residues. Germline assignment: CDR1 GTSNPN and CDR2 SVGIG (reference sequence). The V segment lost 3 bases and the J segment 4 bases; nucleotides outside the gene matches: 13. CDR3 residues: CAWSDQRAGGITGELFF. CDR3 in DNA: TGTGCCTGGAGCGACCAGAGGGCGGGAGGTATCACCGGGGAGCTGTTTTTT.

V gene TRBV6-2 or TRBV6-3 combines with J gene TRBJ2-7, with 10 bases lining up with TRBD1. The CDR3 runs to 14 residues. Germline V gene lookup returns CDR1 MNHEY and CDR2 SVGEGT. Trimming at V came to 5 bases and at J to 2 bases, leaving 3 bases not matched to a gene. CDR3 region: CASSGDRGPYEQYF. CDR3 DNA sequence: TGTGCCAGCAGTGGAGACAGGGGGCCCTACGAGCAGTACTTC.

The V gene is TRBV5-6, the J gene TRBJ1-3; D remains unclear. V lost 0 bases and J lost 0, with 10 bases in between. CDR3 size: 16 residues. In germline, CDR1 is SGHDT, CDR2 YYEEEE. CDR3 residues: CASSLAGGISGNTIYF. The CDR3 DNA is TGTGCCAGCAGCTTGGCCGGCGGAATCTCTGGAAACACCATATATTTT.

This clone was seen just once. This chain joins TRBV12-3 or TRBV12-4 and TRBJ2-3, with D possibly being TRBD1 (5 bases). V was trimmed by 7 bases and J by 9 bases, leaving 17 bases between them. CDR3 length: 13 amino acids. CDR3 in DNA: TGTGCCAGCACCTTTGGGGCCGGAGACACGCAGTATTTT. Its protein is CASTFGAGDTQYF.

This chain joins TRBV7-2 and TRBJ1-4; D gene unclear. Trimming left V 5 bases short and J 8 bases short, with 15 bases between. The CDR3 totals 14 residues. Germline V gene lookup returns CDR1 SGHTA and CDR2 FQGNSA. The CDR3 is CASSLNQAGEKLFF. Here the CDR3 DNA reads TGTGCCAGCAGCCTAAACCAGGCAGGAGAAAAACTGTTTTTT.

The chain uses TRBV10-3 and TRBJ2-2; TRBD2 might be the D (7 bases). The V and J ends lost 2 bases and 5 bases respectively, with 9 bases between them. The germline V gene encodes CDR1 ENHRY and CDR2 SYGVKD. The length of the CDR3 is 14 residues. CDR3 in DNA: TGTGCCATCAGTGAGAGGGGGGGAACCGGGGAGCTGTTTTTT. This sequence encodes CAISERGGTGELFF.

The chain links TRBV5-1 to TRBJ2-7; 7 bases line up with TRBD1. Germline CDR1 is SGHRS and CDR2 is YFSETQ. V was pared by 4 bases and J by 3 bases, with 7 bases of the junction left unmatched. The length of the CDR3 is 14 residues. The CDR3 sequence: CASSPRRGHYEQYF. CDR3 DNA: TGCGCCAGCAGCCCCCGAAGGGGGCACTACGAGCAGTACTTC.

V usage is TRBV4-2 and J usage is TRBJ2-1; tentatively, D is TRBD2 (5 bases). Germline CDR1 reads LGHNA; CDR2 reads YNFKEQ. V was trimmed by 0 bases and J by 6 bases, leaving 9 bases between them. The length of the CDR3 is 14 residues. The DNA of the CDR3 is TGTGCCAGCAGCCAAGAAACCCGGGGCAATGAGCAGTTCTTC. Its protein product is CASSQETRGNEQFF.

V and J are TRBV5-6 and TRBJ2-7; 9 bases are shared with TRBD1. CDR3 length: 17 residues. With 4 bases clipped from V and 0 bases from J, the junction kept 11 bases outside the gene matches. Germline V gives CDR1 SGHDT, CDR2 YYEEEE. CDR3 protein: CASSRPGTGINSYEQYF. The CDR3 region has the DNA TGTGCCAGCAGCCGTCCCGGGACAGGGATAAACTCCTACGAGCAGTACTTC.

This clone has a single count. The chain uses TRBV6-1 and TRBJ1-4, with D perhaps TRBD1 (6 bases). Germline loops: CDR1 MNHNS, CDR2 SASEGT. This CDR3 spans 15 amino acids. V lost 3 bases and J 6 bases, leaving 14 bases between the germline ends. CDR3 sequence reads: CASSDRGGEDEKLFF. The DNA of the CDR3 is TGTGCCAGCAGTGACAGAGGGGGAGAAGATGAAAAACTGTTTTTT.

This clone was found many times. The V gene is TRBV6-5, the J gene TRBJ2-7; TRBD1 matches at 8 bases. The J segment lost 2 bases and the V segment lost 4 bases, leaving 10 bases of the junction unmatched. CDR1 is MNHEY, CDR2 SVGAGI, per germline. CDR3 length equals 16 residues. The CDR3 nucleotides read TGTGCCAGCAGTTCAACCCCAGGGGGCGGCCCCTACGAGCAGTACTTC. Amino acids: CASSSTPGGGPYEQYF.

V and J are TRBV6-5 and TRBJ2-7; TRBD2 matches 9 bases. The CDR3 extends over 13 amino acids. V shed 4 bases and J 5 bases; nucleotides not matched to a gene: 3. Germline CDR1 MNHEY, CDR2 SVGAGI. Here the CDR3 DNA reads TGTGCCAGCAGTTTGCAGCGGGAGGACGAGCAGTACTTC. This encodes CASSLQREDEQYF.

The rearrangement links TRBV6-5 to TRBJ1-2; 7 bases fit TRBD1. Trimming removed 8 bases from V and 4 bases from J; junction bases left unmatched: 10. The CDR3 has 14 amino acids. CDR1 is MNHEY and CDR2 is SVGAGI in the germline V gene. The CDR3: CASLGTARFYGYTF. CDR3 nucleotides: TGTGCCAGCCTTGGGACAGCCCGATTCTATGGCTACACCTTC.

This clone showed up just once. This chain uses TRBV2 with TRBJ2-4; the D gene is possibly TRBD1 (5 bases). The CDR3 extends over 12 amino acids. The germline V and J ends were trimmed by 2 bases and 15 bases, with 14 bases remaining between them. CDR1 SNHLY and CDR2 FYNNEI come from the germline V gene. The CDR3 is CASSEPPPRAYF. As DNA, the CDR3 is TGTGCCAGCAGTGAACCGCCCCCCAGGGCGTACTTC.

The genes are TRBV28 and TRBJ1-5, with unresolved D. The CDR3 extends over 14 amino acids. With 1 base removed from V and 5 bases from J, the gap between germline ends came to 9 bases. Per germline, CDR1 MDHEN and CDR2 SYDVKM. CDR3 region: CASSLFGRHQPQHF. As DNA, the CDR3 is TGTGCCAGCAGTTTATTTGGGAGGCATCAGCCCCAGCATTTT.

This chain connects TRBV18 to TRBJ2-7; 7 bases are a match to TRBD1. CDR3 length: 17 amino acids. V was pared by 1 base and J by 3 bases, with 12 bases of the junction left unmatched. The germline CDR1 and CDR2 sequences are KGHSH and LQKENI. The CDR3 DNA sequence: TGTGCCAGCTCACCACTCGTTACCCCAACAGGGGTCTACGAGCAGTACTTC. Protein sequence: CASSPLVTPTGVYEQYF. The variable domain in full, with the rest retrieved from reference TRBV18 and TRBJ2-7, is NAGVMQNPRHLVRRRGQEARLRCSPMKGHSHVYWYRQLPEEGLKFMVYLQKENIIDESGMPKERFSAEFPKEGPSILRIQQVVRGDSAAYFCASSPLVTPTGVYEQYFGPGTRLTVT.